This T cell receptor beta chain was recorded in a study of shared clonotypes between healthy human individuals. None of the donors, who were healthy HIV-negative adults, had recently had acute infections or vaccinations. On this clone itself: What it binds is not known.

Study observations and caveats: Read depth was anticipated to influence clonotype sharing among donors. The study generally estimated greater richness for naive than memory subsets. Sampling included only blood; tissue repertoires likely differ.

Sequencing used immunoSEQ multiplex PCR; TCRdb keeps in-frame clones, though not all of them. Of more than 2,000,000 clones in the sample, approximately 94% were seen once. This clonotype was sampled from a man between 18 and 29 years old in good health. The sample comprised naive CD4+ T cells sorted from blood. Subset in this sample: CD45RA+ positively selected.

The CDR3 DNA reads TGTGCCAGCAGCTTAGAGGGCACTACCACTGAAGCTTTCTTT. Residues: CASSLEGTTTEAFF. The V and J genes are TRBV7-2 and TRBJ1-1; D unclear. This CDR3 has 14 amino acids. Germline-derived CDR1 and CDR2 are SGHTA and FQGNSA. Trimming removed 1 base at V and 4 bases at J, with 10 bases between.